The 24 T cell receptor beta chains given below trace back to one sample, sequenced in a study of Graves' ophthalmopathy and Graves' hyperthyroidism (dated by TCRdb to the late 2010s). TCRdb records Illumina HiSeq 2000 as the sequencer. TCR beta CDR3 regions were amplified from RNA transcripts for repertoire sequencing. A first-round RT-PCR used HTBI primers with the Qiagen OneStep RT-PCR kit, followed by a second-round multiplex PCR, size selection and purification. TCRdb itself trimmed the public reads at Q25 with fastp, ran MiXCR and retained productive beta chains. Every entry covers one CDR3 protein and lists the most common genes and DNA from its rows. This sample lists about 620,000 distinct CDR3 sequences; about a fifth were detected once. The top ten clonotypes cover approximately 6.5% of the sample. Sequenced input: peripheral blood. The receptors stem from a woman under 30 with stable Graves' hyperthyroidism. Some clones in this sample may be carry-over from other donors' samples. Donor details come from another sample of the same person, matched by shared clones.

This clonotype was observed a few times. This chain connects TRBV6-2 or TRBV6-3 to TRBJ2-7; 9 bases fit TRBD2. With 7 bases clipped from V and 0 bases from J, the junction kept 4 bases outside the gene matches. CDR3 length: 14 amino acids. In germline, CDR1 is MNHEY, CDR2 SVGEGT. In nucleotides, the CDR3 is TGTGCCAGCACTCGACTAGCGGACTCCTACGAGCAGTACTTC. It codes for CASTRLADSYEQYF.

V usage is TRBV7-3 and J usage is TRBJ1-3; 7 bases agree with TRBD1. The germline V gene encodes CDR1 SGHTA and CDR2 FQGTGA. The CDR3 has 16 residues. Unmatched junction bases numbered 12, after V lost 6 bases and J lost 4 bases. CDR3 in amino acids: CASSRRGDTGGNTIYF. CDR3 nucleotides: TGTGCCAGCAGTCGCAGGGGGGACACGGGAGGAAACACCATATATTTT. Filled out from reference TRBV7-3 and TRBJ1-3, the complete variable domain reads GAGVSQTPSNKVTEKGKYVELRCDPISGHTALYWYRQSLGQGPEFLIYFQGTGAADDSGLPNDRFFAVRPEGSVSTLKIQRTERGDSAVYLCASSRRGDTGGNTIYFGEGSWLTVV.

This clonotype was observed many times. J is TRBJ1-1 and V is TRBV10-3; 8 nucleotides align to TRBD1. This CDR3 is 17 amino acids long. Looked up from germline, CDR1 is ENHRY and CDR2 is SYGVKD. The junction had 13 bases not matched to a gene; V was cut back by 6 bases and J by 1 base. Here the CDR3 reads CAIRPGQGGGGNTEAFF. Written as DNA, the CDR3 is TGTGCCATCAGGCCAGGACAGGGAGGCGGAGGGAACACTGAAGCTTTCTTT.

The rearrangement uses TRBV20-1 and TRBJ2-7, with 9 bases lining up with TRBD1. Germline CDR1 and CDR2: DFQATT and SNEGSKA (reference sequence). Trimming removed 1 base from V and 2 bases from J; junction bases left unmatched: 6. The CDR3 sequence is 15 residues long. The CDR3 reads CSARGTGTGPYEQYF. The CDR3 coding sequence is TGCAGTGCTAGAGGCACCGGGACAGGGCCCTACGAGCAGTACTTC.

This clonotype occurred many times. This sequence joins TRBV28 and TRBJ1-5; D uncertain. The V end was cut by 2 bases, the J end by 4 bases, with 9 bases between. CDR3 size: 14 residues. The germline gives CDR1 MDHEN, CDR2 SYDVKM. The CDR3 protein is CASSLKSGNQPQHF. CDR3 coding DNA: TGTGCCAGCAGTTTAAAATCGGGGAATCAGCCCCAGCATTTT.

A word on this clonotype: Being one base from a much bigger clone, this may be a read error. This chain uses TRBV7-2 with TRBJ1-1, with 10 positions matching TRBD1. CDR1 and CDR2 from the germline V gene are SGHTA and FQGNSA. This CDR3 is 18 amino acids long. Written as DNA, the CDR3 is TGTGCCAGCAGCTTAGCCACGGGGGGGGACAGGGGTCATACTGAAGCTTGCTTT. This translates into CASSLATGGDRGHTEACF.

This clonotype was counted ten times or more. The chain joins TRBV12-3 or TRBV12-4 to TRBJ1-5; TRBD1 matches 8 bases. This CDR3 comprises 15 residues. The V segment lost 4 bases and the J segment 9 bases; nucleotides outside the gene matches: 11. Written as DNA, the CDR3 is TGTGCCAGCAGTTCCGCTGGGACAGGTCCATCGCCCCAGCATTTT. Translation gives CASSSAGTGPSPQHF.

In this sample, this clonotype turned up many times. The chain links TRBV2 to TRBJ1-2; D remains ambiguous. Germline values: CDR1 SNHLY, CDR2 FYNNEI. V lost 6 bases and J lost 3, with 5 bases in between. This CDR3 comprises 11 residues. The CDR3 nucleotides are TGTGCCAGCAGACGGGACTATGGCTACACCTTC. Protein: CASRRDYGYTF. Supplemented by reference TRBV2 and TRBJ1-2, the full variable domain reads EPEVTQTPSHQVTQMGQEVILRCVPISNHLYFYWYRQILGQKVEFLVSFYNNEISEKSEIFDDQFSVERPDGSNFTLKIRSTKLEDSAMYFCASRRDYGYTFGSGTRLTVV.

This clonotype was detected a few times. In DNA, the CDR3 is TGTGCCAGCAGTTTAGGGGCAGATACAGCCTACGAGCAGTACTTC. Its protein product is CASSLGADTAYEQYF. The chain carries TRBV12-3 or TRBV12-4 and TRBJ2-7; D is unresolved. CDR3 size: 15 residues. Trimming shortened V by 1 base and J by 2 bases, and 12 bases separated the two germline ends.

In this sample, this clonotype turned up many times. The rearrangement joins TRBV12-3 or TRBV12-4 to TRBJ1-5, with a possible D match to TRBD1 (5 bases). The CDR3 length is 16 residues. The V end was cut by 6 bases, the J end by 2 bases, with 17 bases between. The CDR3 DNA is TGTGCCAGCAGCCCCATTGGGGGAAAAGGCAATCAGCCCCAGCATTTT. Its translation: CASSPIGGKGNQPQHF.

This clonotype occurred many times. J is TRBJ2-7 and V is TRBV6-1; D possibly corresponds to TRBD1 (7 bases). There are 14 residues in the CDR3. CDR1 and CDR2 (germline): MNHNS, SASEGT. Trimming left V 2 bases short and J 2 bases short, with 10 bases between. The CDR3 DNA sequence: TGTGCCAGCAGTGAACAGGGGGGACCCTACGAGCAGTACTTC. Translation gives CASSEQGGPYEQYF.

This clonotype has only a few counts. The V call is TRBV5-4, the J call TRBJ1-2; unclear D gene. The CDR3 length is 12 residues. CDR1 SGHNT and CDR2 YYREEE come from the germline V gene (reference sequence). Deletions cut 0 bases from V and 8 bases from J, with 8 bases between. This CDR3 is CASSLVPGGYTF. The CDR3 DNA is TGTGCCAGCAGCTTGGTGCCGGGCGGCTACACCTTC. Supplemented by reference TRBV5-4 and TRBJ1-2, the full variable domain reads ETGVTQSPTHLIKTRGQQVTLRCSSQSGHNTVSWYQQALGQGPQFIFQYYREEENGRGNFPPRFSGLQFPNYSSELNVNALELDDSALYLCASSLVPGGYTFGSGTRLTVV.

This clonotype has at least ten counts. J is TRBJ2-7 and V is TRBV30, with D uncertain. This CDR3 has 14 residues. Germline loops: CDR1 GTSNPN, CDR2 SVGIG (reference sequence). V was pared by 0 bases and J by 5 bases, with 14 bases between. The CDR3 region is CAWSVDRRLHEQYF. In DNA form, the CDR3 reads TGTGCCTGGAGTGTCGACCGACGACTCCACGAGCAGTACTTC.

This clonotype was counted many times. The V gene is TRBV19, the J gene TRBJ1-1; D possibly corresponds to TRBD1 (5 bases). The germline V gene has CDR1 LNHDA and CDR2 SQIVND (reference sequence). With 6 bases removed from V and 6 bases from J, the gap between germline ends came to 14 bases. The CDR3 is 13 amino acids. This chain's CDR3 is CASSQGTFAEAFF. The CDR3, as DNA: TGTGCCAGTAGCCAGGGAACGTTTGCTGAAGCTTTCTTT. Variable domain in full (rest from reference TRBV19 and TRBJ1-1): DGGITQSPKYLFRKEGQNVTLSCEQNLNHDAMYWYRQDPGQGLRLIYYSQIVNDFQKGDIAEGYSVSREKKESFPLTVTSAQKNPTAFYLCASSQGTFAEAFFGQGTRLTVV.

This clonotype was found a few times. The chain recombines TRBV18 with TRBJ2-7; no reliable D call. Germline-derived CDR1 and CDR2 are KGHSH and LQKENI. The CDR3 extends over 15 amino acids. Trimming stripped 0 bases from V and 0 bases from J, with 9 bases between. The CDR3 loop is CASSPPSTPSYEQYF. CDR3 nucleotides: TGTGCCAGCTCACCACCATCAACACCCTCCTACGAGCAGTACTTC.

The chain combines TRBV5-1 with TRBJ2-2; a possible D gene is TRBD1 (5 bases). This CDR3 spans 15 amino acids. Trimming left V 6 bases short and J 0 bases short, with 12 bases between. Looked up from germline, CDR1 is SGHRS and CDR2 is YFSETQ. DNA for the CDR3: TGCGCCAGCATCCAGGGATCCCCGAACACCGGGGAGCTGTTTTTT. It specifies CASIQGSPNTGELFF.

The genes are TRBV11-2 and TRBJ1-2; D remains unclear. Germline lookup yields CDR1 SGHAT and CDR2 FQNNGV. The V end lost 0 bases, the J end lost 8 bases, and 10 bases lay between the germline ends. The CDR3 sequence is 13 residues long. CDR3 sequence: CASSLDRRGGYTF. DNA of the CDR3: TGTGCCAGCAGCTTAGATCGACGTGGGGGCTACACCTTC.

Many counts were recorded for this clonotype. The chain couples TRBV7-8 to TRBJ2-7; a possible D gene is TRBD2 (5 bases). This CDR3 has 13 amino acids. Trimming removed 2 bases from V and 7 bases from J, with 12 bases in between. Germline V gene lookup returns CDR1 SGHVS and CDR2 FQNEAQ. CDR3 in amino acids: CASSLQEAWEQYF. CDR3 bases: TGTGCCAGCAGCTTACAGGAGGCCTGGGAGCAGTACTTC. Supplemented by reference TRBV7-8 and TRBJ2-7, the full variable domain reads GAGVSQSPRYKVAKRGQDVALRCDPISGHVSLFWYQQALGQGPEFLTYFQNEAQLDKSGLPSDRFFAERPEGSVSTLKIQRTQQEDSAVYLCASSLQEAWEQYFGPGTRLTVT.

To note about this clonotype: This may come from a read error, since a much larger clone is one base off. The chain has TRBV29-1 and TRBJ2-7; 12 nucleotides agree with TRBD2. Per germline, CDR1 SQVTM and CDR2 ANQGSEA. The V and J ends lost 7 bases and 4 bases, in that order; junction bases with no gene match: 14. The CDR3 is 16 amino acids. This CDR3 reads CSAKTSGGRLGYEQYF. Written as DNA, the CDR3 is TGCAGCGCCAAGACTAGCGGGGGCCGCCTGGGGTACGAGCAGTACTTC.

CDR3 sequence (DNA): TGCAGCGTGGCAGGGTTGACTGAAGCTTTCTTT. Its protein product is CSVAGLTEAFF. The genes are TRBV29-1 and TRBJ1-1; tentatively, D is TRBD1 (5 bases). V was clipped by 6 bases and J by 5 bases, with 10 bases between them. The CDR3 is 11 amino acids. Germline CDR1 and CDR2: SQVTM and ANQGSEA.

This rearrangement joins TRBV6-5 to TRBJ1-5; no reliable D call. The germline V gene has CDR1 MNHEY and CDR2 SVGAGI. V was clipped by 4 bases and J by 1 base, with 8 bases between them. The CDR3 consists of 14 residues. CDR3: CASSLKMSNQPQHF. The CDR3, as DNA: TGTGCCAGCAGTTTGAAAATGAGCAATCAGCCCCAGCATTTT.

This clonotype was observed a few times. The chain carries TRBV30 and TRBJ1-6, with a possible D match to TRBD1 (5 bases). The germline V gene encodes CDR1 GTSNPN and CDR2 SVGIG (reference sequence). CDR3 length: 14 amino acids. The V gene lost 0 bases and the J gene lost 12 bases, with 15 bases spanning the gap. The CDR3 reads CAWSVLSGVLPLHF. The CDR3 nucleotides are TGTGCCTGGAGTGTACTTTCGGGGGTTTTACCCCTCCACTTT.

This clonotype was seen many times. The chain has TRBV6-1 and TRBJ2-7; unclear D gene. CDR1 is MNHNS, CDR2 SASEGT, per germline. The CDR3 spans 13 residues. V lost 6 bases, J lost 3 bases, and 12 bases lay in between. The CDR3 region has the DNA TGTGCCAGCAGCGACGGGCAAGGCTACGAGCAGTACTTC. The encoded protein is CASSDGQGYEQYF.

This clonotype was detected ten times or more. The chain carries TRBV28 and TRBJ2-6; either TRBD1 or TRBD2 may fit D (5 bases each). Germline V lookup: CDR1 MDHEN, CDR2 SYDVKM. Trimming removed 7 bases at V and 1 base at J, with 14 bases between. This CDR3 comprises 16 residues. The DNA for the CDR3 is TGTGCCAGCATAACGGGGCGGTGGTCTGGGGCCAACGTCCTGACTTTC. Amino acids: CASITGRWSGANVLTF.